Below, 11 T cell receptor beta chains from the same sample are listed, as sequenced in a study of blood T cells in healthy people across ages. Through a sample-barcoded 5' primer and a J-beta primer mix, a second PCR was run for roughly 6 to 12 cycles. MiXCR, run by TCRdb on the 5' RACE reads, gives a single entry per CDR3 protein. The sample shows just under 900,000 distinct CDR3 sequences, under 35% of them seen only once. Sequenced sample: blood. These receptors came from a woman of 80 years or more in good health.

Of note for this clonotype: A much bigger clone sits one base away, suggesting this may be a read error. The chain carries TRBV20-1 and TRBJ2-6; D is perhaps TRBD1 or TRBD2 (5 bases each). CDR1 is DFQATT, CDR2 SNEGSKA, per germline (reference sequence). This CDR3 contains 14 residues. The CDR3 loop is CSAPRVFGANVPTF. The CDR3 DNA reads TGCAGTGCTCCGAGGGTATTTGGGGCCAACGTCCCGACTTTC.

CDR3 DNA: TGTGCCAGCAGCCAAGGCGGGCTCGGGTACAATGAGCAGTACTTC. Amino acids: CASSQGGLGYNEQYF. J is TRBJ2-5 and V is TRBV3-1; TRBD2 might be the D (5 bases). This CDR3 comprises 15 residues. V lost 1 base, J lost 11 bases, and 20 bases lay in between. CDR1 LGHDT and CDR2 YNNKEL come from the germline V gene (reference sequence).

This clonotype was observed at least ten times. V usage is TRBV20-1 and J usage is TRBJ1-5; 9 bases line up with TRBD1. This CDR3 contains 15 residues. Germline values: CDR1 DFQATT, CDR2 SNEGSKA (reference sequence). The J segment lost 6 bases and the V segment lost 5 bases, leaving 11 bases of the junction unmatched. The CDR3 spells CSASNRDRVGQPQHF. As DNA, the CDR3 is TGCAGTGCTTCGAACCGGGACAGGGTGGGTCAGCCCCAGCATTTT.

This chain connects TRBV6-5 to TRBJ2-1; no reliable D call. Germline V lookup: CDR1 MNHEY, CDR2 SVGAGI. V was shortened by 0 bases and J by 2 bases, with 8 bases between the two germline ends. This CDR3 is built from 15 residues. CDR3 residues: CASSYSGKTYNEQFF. CDR3 bases: TGTGCCAGCAGTTACTCGGGGAAGACCTACAATGAGCAGTTCTTC.

The rearrangement links TRBV7-8 to TRBJ1-4, with D hard to call. V lost 2 bases to trimming and J lost 3 bases, with 19 bases between them. The CDR3 is 18 residues long. Germline V gene lookup returns CDR1 SGHVS and CDR2 FQNEAQ. This CDR3 is CASSLRASRGVANEKLFF. Here the CDR3 DNA reads TGTGCCAGCAGCTTACGGGCGTCTCGCGGGGTCGCTAATGAAAAACTGTTTTTT.

The genes are TRBV12-3 or TRBV12-4 and TRBJ1-1, with D tentatively TRBD1 (5 bases). CDR3 length: 12 amino acids. Trimming took 10 bases from V and 5 from J, leaving 14 bases between them. CDR3 loop: CATSTGFTEAFF. The CDR3 DNA follows: TGTGCCACCTCCACAGGCTTTACTGAAGCTTTCTTT.

This clonotype was recorded many times. J is TRBJ1-4 and V is TRBV7-2; the D is unclear. The CDR3 spans 14 residues. V lost 5 bases and J 10 bases, leaving 17 bases between the germline ends. The V gene's germline CDR1 is SGHTA and CDR2 FQGNSA. The CDR3 protein is CASSQGPNRGKLFF. CDR3 coding DNA: TGTGCCAGCAGCCAAGGACCGAACCGGGGAAAACTGTTTTTT.

Of note for this clonotype: This may be a read error, as it is one base from a much larger clone. This chain's CDR3 is CASNLQVVSYNEQLF. CDR3 bases: TGTGCCAGCAATCTACAGGTCGTCTCCTACAATGAGCAGTTGTTC. The V and J genes are TRBV5-5 and TRBJ2-1, with D possibly being TRBD1 (5 bases). Germline assignment: CDR1 SGHKS and CDR2 YYEKEE (reference sequence). The CDR3 is 15 amino acids.

About this clonotype: A single base separates this from a much larger clone, so it may be a read error. The chain is built from TRBV6-6 and TRBJ1-2; the match to TRBD1 covers 7 bases. CDR3 length equals 13 residues. Germline CDR1 and CDR2: MNHNY and SVGAGI (reference sequence). The CDR3 protein is CASSNVDRAGHTF. The CDR3 bases are TGTGCCAGCAGTAACGTCGACAGGGCTGGCCACACCTTC.

The table lists this clonotype with many counts. The chain combines TRBV7-2 with TRBJ2-7, with 9 positions matching TRBD1. The germline gives CDR1 SGHTA, CDR2 FQGNSA. The CDR3 totals 13 residues. Germline trimming cut 7 bases from V and 4 bases from J; bases unmatched to any gene: 5. The CDR3 protein is CASTRDRAYEQYF. In DNA, the CDR3 is TGTGCCAGCACCCGGGACAGGGCTTACGAGCAGTACTTC. Full variable domain (missing parts from reference TRBV7-2 and TRBJ2-7): GAGVSQSPSNKVTEKGKDVELRCDPISGHTALYWYRQSLGQGLEFLIYFQGNSAPDKSGLPSDRFSAERTGGSVSTLTIQRTQQEDSAVYLCASTRDRAYEQYFGPGTRLTVT.

This clonotype was picked up many times. The genes are TRBV20-1 and TRBJ2-4; weak D call: TRBD1 (5 bases). From germline, CDR1 is DFQATT and CDR2 SNEGSKA (reference sequence). The CDR3 consists of 14 residues. V gave up 0 bases and J gave up 2 bases, with 8 bases separating them. The CDR3 is CSARDQGTKNIQYF. The CDR3 coding sequence is TGCAGTGCTAGAGATCAGGGAACCAAAAACATTCAGTACTTC.